The clone carrying this T cell receptor (beta chain) was recorded once. The sample belongs to a study of follicular helper T cells after annual influenza vaccination. Time point described: 2014-2015 season, pre-vaccination. Excluded were substance abuse, HIV/AIDS, active cancer, immunomodulatory drugs and active illness. Per time point, roughly 40-110 mL of blood was sampled. The V gene lost 7 bases and the J gene lost 0 bases, with 12 bases spanning the gap. The germline V gene has CDR1 MNHNS and CDR2 SASEGT. The CDR3 loop spans 15 amino acids. The repertoire was sequenced with immunoSEQ multiplex PCR; TCRdb's copy has only in-frame clones and lacks some. The sample shows approximately 25,000 clones, approximately 80% of them seen only once.

Sequencing used CXCR5+ CD38- circulating T follicular helper cells from blood, obtained on the day of influenza vaccination. Described subset: circulating Tfh, non-naive CD4+CXCR5+PD-1+ (ICOS+CD38+ or ICOS-CD38-). The chain links TRBV6-1 to TRBJ1-4; D is uncertain. The source of this sequence is an adult who received the influenza vaccine. The CDR3 here is CASTLLSSTNEKLFF. The CDR3 DNA follows: TGTGCCAGCACCCTCCTCTCCTCAACTAATGAAAAACTGTTTTTT.